This T cell receptor beta chain was sequenced in a study of OX40 agonist ivuxolimab in advanced cancers. Study-level background: Ivuxolimab was delivered to patients intravenously every 2 weeks at doses spanning 0.01 to 10 mg/kg. Enrolled patients in dose escalation had cancers that were hepatocellular carcinoma, melanoma, renal cell or head and neck cancer.

People who had autoimmune disease history or systemic immunosuppression were excluded. Blood draws occurred at baseline, cycle 4 day 1, and cycle 7 day 1. Produced via immunoSEQ multiplex PCR; TCRdb's table is partial and in-frame only. The sample includes about 47,000 clones, approximately 88% of them seen just once. The germline CDR1 and CDR2 sequences are SGHDT and YYEEEE. V was pared by 0 bases and J by 2 bases, with 17 bases between. This CDR3 has 17 residues. The origin of this receptor is an adult with an advanced solid tumor such as melanoma, head and neck, liver or kidney cancer. Sequencing used CD4+ or CD8+ T cells sorted from blood, obtained in a trial of the OX40 agonist ivuxolimab. The rearrangement uses TRBV5-6 and TRBJ2-5, with D possibly TRBD2 on 7 matching bases. The CDR3 protein is CASSLGLGRGLQETQYF. The CDR3 DNA reads as TGTGCCAGCAGCTTGGGGTTGGGCAGGGGACTACAAGAGACCCAGTACTTC. Full variable domain (outside the CDR3, taken from reference TRBV5-6 and TRBJ2-5): DAGVTQSPTHLIKTRGQQVTLRCSPKSGHDTVSWYQQALGQGPQFIFQYYEEEERQRGNFPDRFSGHQFPNYSSELNVNALLLGDSALYLCASSLGLGRGLQETQYFGPGTRLLVL.